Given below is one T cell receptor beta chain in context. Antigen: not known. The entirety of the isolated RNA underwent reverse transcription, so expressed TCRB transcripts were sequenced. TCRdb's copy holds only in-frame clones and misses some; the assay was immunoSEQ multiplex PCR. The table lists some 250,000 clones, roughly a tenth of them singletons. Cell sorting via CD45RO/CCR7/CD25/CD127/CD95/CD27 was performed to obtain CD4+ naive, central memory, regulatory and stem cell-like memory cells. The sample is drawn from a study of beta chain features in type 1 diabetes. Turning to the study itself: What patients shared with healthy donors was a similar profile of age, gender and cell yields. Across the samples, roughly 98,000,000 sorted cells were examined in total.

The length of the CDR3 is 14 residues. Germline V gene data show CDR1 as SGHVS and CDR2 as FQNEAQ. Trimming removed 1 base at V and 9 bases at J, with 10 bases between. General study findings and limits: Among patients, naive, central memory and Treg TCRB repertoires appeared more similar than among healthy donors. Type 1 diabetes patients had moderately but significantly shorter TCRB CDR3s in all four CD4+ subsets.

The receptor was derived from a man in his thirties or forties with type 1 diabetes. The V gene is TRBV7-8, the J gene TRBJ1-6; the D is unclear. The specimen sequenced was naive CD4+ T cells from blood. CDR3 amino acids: CASSLVEGRSPLHF. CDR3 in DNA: TGTGCCAGCAGCTTAGTGGAGGGCCGTTCACCCCTCCACTTT. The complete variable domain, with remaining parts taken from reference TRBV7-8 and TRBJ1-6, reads GAGVSQSPRYKVAKRGQDVALRCDPISGHVSLFWYQQALGQGPEFLTYFQNEAQLDKSGLPSDRFFAERPEGSVSTLKIQRTQQEDSAVYLCASSLVEGRSPLHFGNGTRLTVT.